The 13 T cell receptor beta chains presented below share a single source sample, sequenced in a study of T cell responses to AZD1222 COVID-19 vaccine. TCRdb's table, derived via immunoSEQ multiplex PCR, lists solely in-frame clones and lacks some. There are nearly 110,000 clones in the sample; less than 95% occur only once, and 8% lies in the top ten. The sequencing used peripheral blood, collected 28 days after the second AZD1222 dose. The origin of the receptors is an adult who received the AZD1222 COVID-19 vaccine.

The chain joins TRBV4-1 to TRBJ1-4; no reliable D call. Trimming removed 4 bases from V and 3 bases from J, with 6 bases in between. There are 13 residues in the CDR3. In germline, CDR1 is MGHRA, CDR2 YSYEKL. In DNA, the CDR3 is TGCGCCAGCAGCCCCCAACCTAATGAAAAACTGTTTTTT. Translation gives CASSPQPNEKLFF.

V usage is TRBV15 and J usage is TRBJ1-2, with TRBD1 matching 8 bases. The trim removed 0 bases at V and 2 bases at J, leaving 5 bases unmatched. CDR1 is LNHNV and CDR2 is YYDKDF in the germline V gene (reference sequence). This CDR3 has 16 residues. DNA for the CDR3: TGTGCCACCAGCAGAGATAAGCAGGGGGCAAACTATGGCTACACCTTC. This encodes CATSRDKQGANYGYTF.

The chain couples TRBV7-2 to TRBJ1-3, with no clear D. V was trimmed by 1 base and J by 0 bases, leaving 7 bases between them. The CDR3 totals 15 residues. The V gene's germline CDR1 is SGHTA and CDR2 FQGNSA. Here the CDR3 DNA reads TGTGCCAGCAGCTTAGGACAACACTCTGGAAACACCATATATTTT. This gives the protein CASSLGQHSGNTIYF.

V gene TRBV19 combines with J gene TRBJ1-3; TRBD1 is a possible D gene (5 bases). Germline-derived CDR1 and CDR2 are LNHDA and SQIVND (reference sequence). There are 16 residues in the CDR3. V lost 7 bases and J 0 bases, leaving 16 bases between the germline ends. CDR3 sequence reads: CASTLTTDYSGNTIYF. The CDR3 nucleotides read TGTGCCAGTACTTTAACGACAGATTACTCTGGAAACACCATATATTTT.

V usage is TRBV28 and J usage is TRBJ2-7, with TRBD1 matching 8 bases. V shed 5 bases, J shed 6 bases, and the junction held 12 bases outside the gene matches. Germline CDR1 MDHEN, CDR2 SYDVKM. The CDR3 is 15 amino acids. CDR3 nucleotide sequence: TGTGCCAGCAGTAAACCCCGACAGGGGTCTGGCGAGCAGTACTTC. It translates to CASSKPRQGSGEQYF.

This chain uses TRBV5-5 with TRBJ2-2, with a possible D match to TRBD1 (6 bases). Trimming left V 5 bases short and J 3 bases short, with 14 bases between. Germline V lookup: CDR1 SGHKS, CDR2 YYEKEE (reference sequence). CDR3 length: 15 amino acids. The CDR3 DNA is TGTGCCAGCAGAAAGGGGGAATTCGACACCGGGGAGCTGTTTTTT. Its protein product is CASRKGEFDTGELFF.

This chain links TRBV6-5 with TRBJ2-1, with D unclear. This CDR3 contains 15 residues. V lost 0 bases, J lost 6 bases, and 12 bases lay in between. Germline V lookup: CDR1 MNHEY, CDR2 SVGAGI. Here the CDR3 reads CASSYSWGLGNEQFF. The CDR3 region has the DNA TGTGCCAGCAGTTACTCCTGGGGTTTGGGCAATGAGCAGTTCTTC.

This clone has only one observation. The genes are TRBV6-5 and TRBJ1-2; TRBD1 agrees at 8 bases. CDR1 and CDR2 from the germline V gene are MNHEY and SVGAGI. This CDR3 region has 14 residues. V was pared by 7 bases and J by 5 bases, with 9 bases of the junction left unmatched. Here the CDR3 DNA reads TGTGCCAGCATCTGGACAGGGCGAATATATGGCTACACCTTC. It codes for CASIWTGRIYGYTF.

The gene calls are TRBV18 and TRBJ2-5, with TRBD1 identical over 7 bases. V gave up 3 bases and J gave up 1 base; unmatched junction bases: 5. Germline loops: CDR1 KGHSH, CDR2 LQKENI. The CDR3 is made up of 15 amino acids. Here the CDR3 DNA reads TGTGCCAGCTCACCTCCGGGACAGAGCCAAGAGACCCAGTACTTC. Translated: CASSPPGQSQETQYF.

The chain joins TRBV5-1 to TRBJ1-1; tentatively, D is TRBD1 (5 bases). From germline, CDR1 is SGHRS and CDR2 YFSETQ. The length of the CDR3 is 14 residues. The V and J ends lost 4 bases and 1 base respectively, with 11 bases between them. Written as DNA, the CDR3 is TGCGCCAGCAGCCCGGGACCTGGGAACACTGAAGCTTTCTTT. Protein: CASSPGPGNTEAFF. The whole variable domain, filled in from reference TRBV5-1 and TRBJ1-1, reads KAGVTQTPRYLIKTRGQQVTLSCSPISGHRSVSWYQQTPGQGLQFLFEYFSETQRNKGNFPGRFSGRQFSNSRSEMNVSTLELGDSALYLCASSPGPGNTEAFFGQGTRLTVV.

The rearrangement uses TRBV27 and TRBJ2-5; D is tentatively TRBD1 or TRBD2 (5 bases each). The length of the CDR3 is 14 residues. The V and J ends lost 0 bases and 5 bases respectively, with 10 bases between them. CDR1 is MNHEY and CDR2 is SMNVEV in the germline V gene (reference sequence). CDR3 residues: CASSLSGTVETQYF. DNA for the CDR3: TGTGCCAGCAGTTTATCCGGGACCGTGGAGACCCAGTACTTC.

In DNA, the CDR3 is TGTGCCAGCAGCGTAGGCTCGCAGGGGCCAATTAACTATGGCTACACCTTC. Its protein product is CASSVGSQGPINYGYTF. The rearrangement joins TRBV9 to TRBJ1-2; a weak D match, TRBD1 (6 bases). Germline CDR1 is SGDLS and CDR2 is YYNGEE. V lost 0 bases to trimming and J lost 1 base, with 16 bases between them. This CDR3 is 17 amino acids long.

To note about this clone: Other DNA sequences from this sample encode an identical CDR3 as well. V and J are TRBV5-6 and TRBJ1-1, with D uncertain. Germline-derived CDR1 and CDR2 are SGHDT and YYEEEE. Trimming stripped 0 bases from V and 6 bases from J, with 3 bases between. The CDR3 is 11 residues long. The CDR3 region is CASSLGAEAFF. The DNA of the CDR3 is TGTGCCAGCAGCTTGGGCGCTGAAGCTTTCTTT.